These 22 T cell receptor beta chains originate from one sample sequenced in a study of blood T cells in healthy people across ages. A second PCR of 7 to 11 cycles used a sample-barcoded 5' primer and a J-beta primer mix. One entry per CDR3 protein results from TCRdb running MiXCR on the 5' RACE reads. There are about 1.6 million distinct CDR3 sequences in the sample; about 31% occur only once, and about 11% lies in the top ten. Sequencing input: blood. These receptors all stem from a woman under 40 in good health.

V usage is TRBV7-3 and J usage is TRBJ2-7; TRBD1 is a possible D gene (6 bases). Germline CDR1 is SGHTA and CDR2 is FQGTGA. Between the trimmed V and J ends, which lost 2 bases and 6 bases, there was a span of 17 bases. This CDR3 is 15 amino acids long. CDR3 loop: CASSLQPQGRFEQYF. The CDR3 region has the DNA TGTGCCAGCAGCTTACAGCCTCAGGGGCGGTTCGAGCAGTACTTC.

The chain is built from TRBV6-5 and TRBJ1-2; maybe TRBD1 (5 bases). This CDR3 has 14 amino acids. CDR1 MNHEY and CDR2 SVGAGI come from the germline V gene. The V gene lost 2 bases and the J gene lost 2 bases, with 9 bases spanning the gap. The CDR3 sequence is CASSYGAVNYGYTF. The CDR3 DNA reads TGTGCCAGCAGTTACGGGGCAGTCAACTATGGCTACACCTTC.

The table lists this clonotype with many counts. The chain uses TRBV3-1 and TRBJ2-1; 11 nucleotides agree with TRBD2. CDR3 size: 15 residues. Trimming at V came to 5 bases and at J to 9 bases, leaving 9 bases not matched to a gene. Germline loops: CDR1 LGHDT, CDR2 YNNKEL (reference sequence). The CDR3 protein is CASSSPASGRREQFF. CDR3 nucleotides: TGTGCCAGCAGCTCCCCGGCTAGCGGGAGGCGTGAGCAGTTCTTC.

This clonotype showed up just once. Lacking the conserved final phenylalanine or tryptophan, this CDR3 likely reflects a read error. The rearrangement links TRBV6-6 to TRBJ2-7, with 8 bases fitting TRBD2. The CDR3 totals 15 residues. Germline CDR1 and CDR2: MNHNY and SVGAGI (reference sequence). Trimming at V came to 9 bases and at J to 0 bases, leaving 10 bases not matched to a gene. CDR3 sequence (DNA): TGTGCCAGTCCCCATAGCGGGACTAGCTCCTACGAGCAGTACTGC. Translation gives CASPHSGTSSYEQYC.

V is TRBV9 and J is TRBJ2-1, with 8 bases matching TRBD1. V shed 1 base, J shed 8 bases, and the junction held 11 bases outside the gene matches. The V gene's germline CDR1 is SGDLS and CDR2 YYNGEE. The CDR3 totals 16 residues. The CDR3 spells CASSVSTSPGGDEQFF. In DNA form, the CDR3 reads TGTGCCAGCAGCGTAAGTACCAGCCCAGGGGGCGATGAGCAGTTCTTC.

Only a few counts were recorded for this clonotype. The chain is built from TRBV18 and TRBJ2-1; TRBD1 matches 9 bases. J gave up 3 bases and V 5 bases, and 5 bases lay outside the gene matches. Germline lookup yields CDR1 KGHSH and CDR2 LQKENI. This CDR3 spans 15 amino acids. CDR3 loop: CASSSGTGIYNEQFF. The CDR3 region has the DNA TGTGCCAGCTCATCCGGGACAGGGATCTACAATGAGCAGTTCTTC.

V gene TRBV4-1 combines with J gene TRBJ2-1; TRBD2 matches 13 bases. From germline, CDR1 is MGHRA and CDR2 YSYEKL. The CDR3 totals 16 residues. The trim removed 1 base at V and 6 bases at J, leaving 3 bases unmatched. For the CDR3, the DNA is TGCGCCAGCAGCCAAGCCGGGACTAGCGGGGCCAATGAGCAGTTCTTC. This sequence encodes CASSQAGTSGANEQFF.

The gene calls are TRBV7-3 and TRBJ2-1; 7 nucleotides agree with TRBD2. Looked up from germline, CDR1 is SGHTA and CDR2 is FQGTGA. With 5 bases clipped from V and 1 base from J, the junction kept 8 bases outside the gene matches. The CDR3 has 16 amino acids. CDR3 in amino acids: CASSHTRTRSYNEQFF. CDR3 DNA sequence: TGTGCCAGCAGCCACACTCGGACTAGGTCCTACAATGAGCAGTTCTTC. The variable domain in full, with the rest retrieved from reference TRBV7-3 and TRBJ2-1, is GAGVSQTPSNKVTEKGKYVELRCDPISGHTALYWYRQSLGQGPEFLIYFQGTGAADDSGLPNDRFFAVRPEGSVSTLKIQRTERGDSAVYLCASSHTRTRSYNEQFFGPGTRLTVL.

Many counts were recorded for this clonotype. This sequence joins TRBV6-6 and TRBJ2-7; D uncertain. CDR1 MNHNY and CDR2 SVGAGI come from the germline V gene (reference sequence). V lost 8 bases to trimming and J lost 2 bases, with 4 bases between them. The CDR3 totals 10 residues. The DNA for the CDR3 is TGTGCCAGCGGGGCCTACGAGCAGTACTTC. Translated: CASGAYEQYF.

The V gene is TRBV4-1, the J gene TRBJ2-4; TRBD2 matches 10 bases. The end of the DNA aligns better with TRBJ2-7, so the J call may be wrong. The germline CDR1 and CDR2 sequences are MGHRA and YSYEKL. The CDR3 is 16 amino acids. The CDR3 coding sequence is TGCGCCAGCAGCCAGGCGTCTAGCGGGGGCAGCTACGAGCAGTACTTC. Residues: CASSQASSGGSYEQYF.

This clonotype was seen a few times. This chain connects TRBV20-1 to TRBJ2-5; TRBD1 agrees at 12 bases. The CDR3 length is 18 residues. The ends lost 6 bases at V and 2 bases at J; junction bases unmatched: 16. Germline V gene lookup returns CDR1 DFQATT and CDR2 SNEGSKA (reference sequence). The CDR3, as DNA: TGCAGTGCAAACCCGGGACAGGGGGCTTTTTGGGAACAAGAGACCCAGTACTTC. Its translation is CSANPGQGAFWEQETQYF.

This chain joins TRBV2 and TRBJ2-5, with 10 nucleotides matching TRBD2. V lost 7 bases and J lost 3; bases outside the gene matches: 11. The CDR3 covers 16 residues. CDR1 SNHLY and CDR2 FYNNEI come from the germline V gene. The DNA for the CDR3 is TGTGCCAGCAAGGCCTTTCTAGCGGGGGCCGAAGAGACCCAGTACTTC. It translates to CASKAFLAGAEETQYF.

The chain links TRBV4-1 to TRBJ2-7; 9 nucleotides line up with TRBD1. The CDR3 spans 16 residues. V was clipped by 2 bases and J by 5 bases; unmatched bases: 10. Germline V gives CDR1 MGHRA, CDR2 YSYEKL. Here the CDR3 DNA reads TGCGCCAGCAGCCAAAGGACAGGGGATGCCTGGGACGAGCAGTACTTC. Translating it yields CASSQRTGDAWDEQYF.

This clonotype appeared a single time. The DNA of the CDR3 is TGTGCCAGCAGTCCGTACCAGGAAATCCACGAGCAGTACTTC. Translation gives CASSPYQEIHEQYF. The V gene is TRBV2, the J gene TRBJ2-7; D is unresolved. Trimming shortened V by 5 bases and J by 5 bases, and 16 bases separated the two germline ends. This CDR3 spans 14 amino acids. Per germline, CDR1 SNHLY and CDR2 FYNNEI.

The chain is built from TRBV6-1 and TRBJ1-6; D might be TRBD1 (5 bases). V lost 11 bases, J lost 7 bases, and 15 bases lay in between. The CDR3 consists of 13 residues. Germline CDR1 MNHNS, CDR2 SASEGT. CDR3: CAVGTGKNSPLHF. CDR3 sequence (DNA): TGTGCCGTCGGGACCGGAAAGAATTCACCCCTCCACTTT.

On this clonotype itself: A read error may explain this, as a much larger clone is one base away. The chain carries TRBV25-1 and TRBJ2-5; D not resolved. Germline-derived CDR1 and CDR2 are MGHDK and SYGVNS. The CDR3 extends over 11 amino acids. CDR3 bases: TGTGCCGGCAGTGAAGGGAAGACCCAGTACTTC. Translated, it gives CAGSEGKTQYF.

DNA of the CDR3: TGTGCCAGCAGCTGGACGCGGGGTGAGGGTGAGCAGTTCTTC. Its protein is CASSWTRGEGEQFF. The rearrangement joins TRBV7-9 to TRBJ2-1; TRBD2 is a possible D gene (6 bases). This CDR3 has 14 residues. CDR1 is SEHNR, CDR2 FQNEAQ, per germline (reference sequence). V lost 4 bases, J lost 9 bases, and 16 bases lay in between. Filled out from reference TRBV7-9 and TRBJ2-1, the complete variable domain reads DTGVSQNPRHKITKRGQNVTFRCDPISEHNRLYWYRQTLGQGPEFLTYFQNEAQLEKSRLLSDRFSAERPKGSFSTLEIQRTEQGDSAMYLCASSWTRGEGEQFFGPGTRLTVL.

The gene calls are TRBV5-1 and TRBJ2-1; a weak D match, TRBD2 (5 bases). Trimming stripped 4 bases from V and 0 bases from J, with 17 bases between. CDR1 SGHRS and CDR2 YFSETQ come from the germline V gene. The CDR3 consists of 17 residues. The CDR3, as DNA: TGCGCCAGCAGCCCGCGTCGGGGTTCTGTCTCCTACAATGAGCAGTTCTTC. Its protein product is CASSPRRGSVSYNEQFF.

In this sample, this clonotype turned up a few times. The chain joins TRBV25-1 to TRBJ2-1; 8 nucleotides agree with TRBD2. The CDR3 runs 14 residues. Germline CDR1 and CDR2: MGHDK and SYGVNS. J gave up 3 bases and V 3 bases, and 1 base lay outside the gene matches. CDR3 sequence reads: CASSETSDYNEQFF. CDR3 nucleotides: TGTGCCAGCAGTGAGACTAGCGACTACAATGAGCAGTTCTTC.

This chain uses TRBV10-3 with TRBJ1-2; a possible D gene is TRBD1 (5 bases). This CDR3 region has 17 residues. CDR1 is ENHRY, CDR2 SYGVKD, per germline. The V gene lost 5 bases and the J gene lost 2 bases, with 21 bases spanning the gap. CDR3 residues: CAISLIQEPTLNYGYTF. CDR3 in DNA: TGTGCCATCAGTTTAATACAGGAGCCAACTTTAAACTATGGCTACACCTTC.

Only a few counts were recorded for this clonotype. V is TRBV5-1 and J is TRBJ2-5; D remains ambiguous. The J call may be faulty, since TRBJ2-7 better matches the DNA end. The CDR3 consists of 13 residues. Looked up from germline, CDR1 is SGHRS and CDR2 is YFSETQ. The CDR3 loop is CASSLAPGNEQYF. DNA for the CDR3: TGCGCCAGCAGCTTGGCCCCAGGAAACGAGCAGTACTTC.

The CDR3 region is CASSPSTGSLSYEQYF. DNA for the CDR3: TGTGCCAGCAGTCCCTCGACAGGTTCACTTTCCTACGAGCAGTACTTC. This chain uses TRBV27 with TRBJ2-7, with a tentative D call TRBD1 (6 bases). Trimming stripped 5 bases from V and 1 base from J, with 18 bases between. The CDR3 has 16 amino acids. The V gene's germline CDR1 is MNHEY and CDR2 SMNVEV (reference sequence).